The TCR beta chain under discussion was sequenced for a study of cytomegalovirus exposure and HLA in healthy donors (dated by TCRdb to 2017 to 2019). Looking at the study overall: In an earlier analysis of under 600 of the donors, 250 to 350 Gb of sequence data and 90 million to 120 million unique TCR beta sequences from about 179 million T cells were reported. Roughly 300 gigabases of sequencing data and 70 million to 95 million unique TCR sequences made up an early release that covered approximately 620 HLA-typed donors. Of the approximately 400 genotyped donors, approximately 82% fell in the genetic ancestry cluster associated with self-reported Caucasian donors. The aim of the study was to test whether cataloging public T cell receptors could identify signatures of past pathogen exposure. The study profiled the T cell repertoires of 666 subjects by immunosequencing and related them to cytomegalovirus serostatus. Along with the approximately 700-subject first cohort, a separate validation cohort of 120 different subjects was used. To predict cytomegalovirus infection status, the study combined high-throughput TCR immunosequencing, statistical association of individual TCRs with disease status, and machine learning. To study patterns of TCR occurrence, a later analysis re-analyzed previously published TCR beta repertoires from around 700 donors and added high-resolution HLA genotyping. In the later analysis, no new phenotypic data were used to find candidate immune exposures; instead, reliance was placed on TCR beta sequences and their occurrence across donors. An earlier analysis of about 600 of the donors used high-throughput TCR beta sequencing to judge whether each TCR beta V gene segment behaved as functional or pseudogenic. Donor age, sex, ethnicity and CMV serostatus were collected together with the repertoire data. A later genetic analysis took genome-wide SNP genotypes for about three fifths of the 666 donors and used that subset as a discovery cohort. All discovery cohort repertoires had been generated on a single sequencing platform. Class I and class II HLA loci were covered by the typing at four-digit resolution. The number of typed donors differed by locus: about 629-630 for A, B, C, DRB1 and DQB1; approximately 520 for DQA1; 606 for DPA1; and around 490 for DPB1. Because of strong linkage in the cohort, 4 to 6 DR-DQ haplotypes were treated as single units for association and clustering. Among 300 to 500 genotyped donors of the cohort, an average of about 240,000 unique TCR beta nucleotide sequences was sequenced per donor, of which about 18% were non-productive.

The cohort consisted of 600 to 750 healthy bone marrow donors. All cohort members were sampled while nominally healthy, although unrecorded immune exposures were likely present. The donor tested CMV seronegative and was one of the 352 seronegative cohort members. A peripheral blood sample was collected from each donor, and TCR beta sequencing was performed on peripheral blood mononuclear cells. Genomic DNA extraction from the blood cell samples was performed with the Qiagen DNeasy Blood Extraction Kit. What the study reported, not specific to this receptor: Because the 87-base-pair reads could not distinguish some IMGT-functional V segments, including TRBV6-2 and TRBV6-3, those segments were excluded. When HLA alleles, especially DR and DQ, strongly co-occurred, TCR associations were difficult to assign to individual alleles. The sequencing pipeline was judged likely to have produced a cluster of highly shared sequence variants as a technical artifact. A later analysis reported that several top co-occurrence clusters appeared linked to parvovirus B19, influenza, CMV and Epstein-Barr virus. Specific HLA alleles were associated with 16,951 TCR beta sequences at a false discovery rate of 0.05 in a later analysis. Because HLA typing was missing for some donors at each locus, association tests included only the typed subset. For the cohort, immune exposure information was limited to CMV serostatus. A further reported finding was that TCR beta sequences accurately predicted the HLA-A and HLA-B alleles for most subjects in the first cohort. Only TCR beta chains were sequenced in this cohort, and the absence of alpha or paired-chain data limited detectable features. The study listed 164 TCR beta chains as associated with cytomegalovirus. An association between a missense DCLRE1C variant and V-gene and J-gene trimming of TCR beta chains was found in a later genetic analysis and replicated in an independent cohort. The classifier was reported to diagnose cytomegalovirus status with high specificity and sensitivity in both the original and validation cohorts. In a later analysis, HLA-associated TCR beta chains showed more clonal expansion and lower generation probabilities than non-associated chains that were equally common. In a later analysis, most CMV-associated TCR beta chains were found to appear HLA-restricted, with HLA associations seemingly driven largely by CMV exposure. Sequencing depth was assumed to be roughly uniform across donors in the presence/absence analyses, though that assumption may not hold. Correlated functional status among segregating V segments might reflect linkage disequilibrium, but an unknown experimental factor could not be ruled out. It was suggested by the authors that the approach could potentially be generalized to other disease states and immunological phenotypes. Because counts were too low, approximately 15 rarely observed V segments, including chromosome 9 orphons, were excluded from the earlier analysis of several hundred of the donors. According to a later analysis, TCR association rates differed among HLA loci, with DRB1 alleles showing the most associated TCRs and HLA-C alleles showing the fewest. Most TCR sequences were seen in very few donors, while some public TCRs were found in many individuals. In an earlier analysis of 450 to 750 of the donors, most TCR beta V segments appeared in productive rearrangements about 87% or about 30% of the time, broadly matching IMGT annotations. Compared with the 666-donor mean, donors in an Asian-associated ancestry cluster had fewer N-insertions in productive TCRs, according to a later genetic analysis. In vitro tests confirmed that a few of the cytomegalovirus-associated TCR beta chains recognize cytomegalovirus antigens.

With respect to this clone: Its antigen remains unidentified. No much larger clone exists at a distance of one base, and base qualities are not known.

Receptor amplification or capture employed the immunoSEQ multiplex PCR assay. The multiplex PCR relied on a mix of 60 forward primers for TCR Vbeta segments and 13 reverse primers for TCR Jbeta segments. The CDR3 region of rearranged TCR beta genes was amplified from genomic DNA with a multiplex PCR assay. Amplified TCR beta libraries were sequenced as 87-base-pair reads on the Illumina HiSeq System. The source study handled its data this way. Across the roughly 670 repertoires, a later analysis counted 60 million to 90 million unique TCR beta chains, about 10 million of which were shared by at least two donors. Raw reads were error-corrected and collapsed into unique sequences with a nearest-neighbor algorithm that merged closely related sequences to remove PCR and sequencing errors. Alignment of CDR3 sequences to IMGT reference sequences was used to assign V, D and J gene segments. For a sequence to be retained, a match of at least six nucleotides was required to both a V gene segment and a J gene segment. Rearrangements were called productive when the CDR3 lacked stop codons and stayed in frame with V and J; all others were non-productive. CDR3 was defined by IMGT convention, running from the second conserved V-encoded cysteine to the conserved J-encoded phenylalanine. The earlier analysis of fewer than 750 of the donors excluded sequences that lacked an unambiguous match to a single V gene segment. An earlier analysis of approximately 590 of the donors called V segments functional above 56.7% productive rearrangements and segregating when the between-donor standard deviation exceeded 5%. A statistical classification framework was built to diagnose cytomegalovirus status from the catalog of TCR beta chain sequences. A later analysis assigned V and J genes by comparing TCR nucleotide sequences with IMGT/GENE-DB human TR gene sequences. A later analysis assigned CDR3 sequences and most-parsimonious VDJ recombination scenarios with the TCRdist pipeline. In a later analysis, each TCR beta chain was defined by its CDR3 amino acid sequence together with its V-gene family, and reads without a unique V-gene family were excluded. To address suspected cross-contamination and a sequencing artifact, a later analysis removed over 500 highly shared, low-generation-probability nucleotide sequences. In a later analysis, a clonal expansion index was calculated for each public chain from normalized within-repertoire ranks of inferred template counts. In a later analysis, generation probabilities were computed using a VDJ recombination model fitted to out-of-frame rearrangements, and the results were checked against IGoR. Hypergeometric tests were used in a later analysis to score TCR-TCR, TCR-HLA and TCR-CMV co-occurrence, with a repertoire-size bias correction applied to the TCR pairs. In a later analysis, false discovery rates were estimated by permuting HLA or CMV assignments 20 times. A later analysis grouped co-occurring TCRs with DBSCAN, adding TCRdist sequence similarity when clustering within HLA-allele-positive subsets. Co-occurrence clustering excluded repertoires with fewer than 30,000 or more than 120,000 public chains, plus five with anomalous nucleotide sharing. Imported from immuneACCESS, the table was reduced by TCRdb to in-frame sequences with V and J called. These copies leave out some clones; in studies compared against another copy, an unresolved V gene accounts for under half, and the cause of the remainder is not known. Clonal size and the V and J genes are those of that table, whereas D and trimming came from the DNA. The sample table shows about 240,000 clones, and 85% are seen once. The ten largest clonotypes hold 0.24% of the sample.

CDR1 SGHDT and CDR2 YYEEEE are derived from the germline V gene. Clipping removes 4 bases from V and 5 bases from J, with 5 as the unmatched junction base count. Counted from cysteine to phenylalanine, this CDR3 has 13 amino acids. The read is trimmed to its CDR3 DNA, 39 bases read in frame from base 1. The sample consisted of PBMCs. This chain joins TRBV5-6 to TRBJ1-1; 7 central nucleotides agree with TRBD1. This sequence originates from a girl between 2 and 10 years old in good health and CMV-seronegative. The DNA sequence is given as TGTGCCAGCAGCGTAGACAGGGAAACTGAAGCTTTCTTT. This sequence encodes CASSVDRETEAFF.